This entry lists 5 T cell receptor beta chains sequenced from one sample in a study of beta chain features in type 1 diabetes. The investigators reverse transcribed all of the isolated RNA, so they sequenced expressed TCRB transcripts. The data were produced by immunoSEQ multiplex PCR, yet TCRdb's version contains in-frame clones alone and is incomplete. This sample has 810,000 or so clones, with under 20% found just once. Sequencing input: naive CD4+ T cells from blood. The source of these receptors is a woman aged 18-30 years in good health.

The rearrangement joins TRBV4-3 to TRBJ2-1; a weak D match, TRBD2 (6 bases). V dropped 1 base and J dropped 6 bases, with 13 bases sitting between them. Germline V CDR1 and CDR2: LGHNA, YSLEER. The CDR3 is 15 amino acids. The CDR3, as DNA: TGCGCCAGCAGCCAAGTAGGAGCCGGGAGCAATGAGCAGTTCTTC. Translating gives CASSQVGAGSNEQFF.

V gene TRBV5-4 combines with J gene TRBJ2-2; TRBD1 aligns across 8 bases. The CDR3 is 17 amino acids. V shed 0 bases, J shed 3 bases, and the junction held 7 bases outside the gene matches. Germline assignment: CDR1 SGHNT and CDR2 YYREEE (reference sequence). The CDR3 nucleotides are TGTGCCAGCAGCTTGGCCGGGACAGGAGCCTACACCGGGGAGCTGTTTTTT. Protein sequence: CASSLAGTGAYTGELFF.

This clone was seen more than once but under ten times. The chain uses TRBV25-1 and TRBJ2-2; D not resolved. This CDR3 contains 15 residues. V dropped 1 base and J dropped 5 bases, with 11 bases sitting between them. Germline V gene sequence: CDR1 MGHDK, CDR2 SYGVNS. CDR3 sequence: CASSEFELTTGELFF. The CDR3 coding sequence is TGTGCCAGCAGTGAATTTGAACTCACTACCGGGGAGCTGTTTTTT. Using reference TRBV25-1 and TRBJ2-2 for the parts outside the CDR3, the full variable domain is EADIYQTPRYLVIGTGKKITLECSQTMGHDKMYWYQQDPGMELHLIHYSYGVNSTEKGDLSSESTVSRIRTEHFPLTLESARPSHTSQYLCASSEFELTTGELFFGEGSRLTVL.

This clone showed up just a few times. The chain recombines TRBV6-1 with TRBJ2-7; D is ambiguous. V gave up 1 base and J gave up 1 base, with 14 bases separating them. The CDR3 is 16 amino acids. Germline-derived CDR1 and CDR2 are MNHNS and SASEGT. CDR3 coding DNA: TGTGCCAGCAGTGAAGATGGCTCCCCGGTATCCTACGAGCAGTACTTC. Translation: CASSEDGSPVSYEQYF.

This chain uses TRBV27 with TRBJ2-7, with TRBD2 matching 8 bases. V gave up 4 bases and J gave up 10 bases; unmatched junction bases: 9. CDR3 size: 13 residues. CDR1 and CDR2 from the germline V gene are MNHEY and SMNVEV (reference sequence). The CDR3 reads CASSSSGSRLQYF. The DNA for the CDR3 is TGTGCCAGCAGTTCTAGCGGGTCTAGGTTACAGTACTTC.